These 28 T cell receptor beta chains were sequenced from one sample in a study of cytomegalovirus exposure and HLA in healthy donors. The study ran its PCR with 60 Vbeta and 13 Jbeta primers. The table came from immunoSEQ multiplex PCR; TCRdb's copy has only in-frame clones and leaves some out. The sample has around 300,000 clones, approximately 85% seen once. Sample: PBMCs. Source of these receptors: a woman between 40 and 50 years old in good health and CMV-seropositive.

This clone was observed a single time. The genes are TRBV5-1 and TRBJ2-7; D is uncertain. Germline V gives CDR1 SGHRS, CDR2 YFSETQ. V gave up 0 bases and J gave up 0 bases, with 7 bases separating them. The CDR3 is made up of 14 amino acids. In DNA, the CDR3 is TGCGCCAGCAGCTTGGGGAGCGACTCCTACGAGCAGTACTTC. This gives the protein CASSLGSDSYEQYF. The whole variable domain, filled in from reference TRBV5-1 and TRBJ2-7, reads KAGVTQTPRYLIKTRGQQVTLSCSPISGHRSVSWYQQTPGQGLQFLFEYFSETQRNKGNFPGRFSGRQFSNSRSEMNVSTLELGDSALYLCASSLGSDSYEQYFGPGTRLTVT.

The chain uses TRBV7-3 and TRBJ2-1; possibly TRBD2 for D (5 bases). Trimming cost V 6 bases and J 5 bases, with 17 bases left between them. CDR3 length: 15 residues. Germline CDR1 and CDR2: SGHTA and FQGTGA. The CDR3 nucleotides read TGTGCCAGCAGTCTAAGGAGACTAAACAACAATGAGCAGTTCTTC. It translates to CASSLRRLNNNEQFF.

About this clone itself: A junction end diverges from the germline sequence, so it may reflect a read error. The chain is built from TRBV5-1 and TRBJ2-4; 11 bases are shared with TRBD1. Per the germline V gene, CDR1 is SGHRS and CDR2 is YFSETQ. This CDR3 has 14 amino acids. The CDR3 nucleotides are TGCGCCAGCAGCGGACAGGGGGCCAAAAACAGTCAGTACTTC. As protein: CASSGQGAKNSQYF.

J is TRBJ1-6 and V is TRBV9, with D tentatively TRBD1 (6 bases). The V end lost 5 bases, the J end lost 7 bases, and 13 bases lay between the germline ends. CDR3 length: 14 residues. The V gene's germline CDR1 is SGDLS and CDR2 YYNGEE. DNA for the CDR3: TGTGCCAGCAGTACAGGGCTGTCGAATTCACCCCTCCACTTT. Its translation is CASSTGLSNSPLHF. The variable domain in full, with the rest retrieved from reference TRBV9 and TRBJ1-6, is DSGVTQTPKHLITATGQRVTLRCSPRSGDLSVYWYQQSLDQGLQFLIQYYNGEERAKGNILERFSAQQFPDLHSELNLSSLELGDSALYFCASSTGLSNSPLHFGNGTRLTVT.

This chain connects TRBV7-2 to TRBJ1-2; 7 bases fit TRBD1. The CDR3 totals 15 residues. The germline V gene encodes CDR1 SGHTA and CDR2 FQGNSA. Trimming cost V 1 base and J 6 bases; bases outside gene matches: 8. This chain's CDR3 is CASSLGLGGRDGYTF. CDR3 in DNA: TGTGCCAGCAGCTTAGGACTAGGGGGCAGGGATGGCTACACCTTC.

As regards this clone: The sample contains more than one DNA sequence encoding this CDR3. The chain employs TRBV29-1 and TRBJ2-3, with TRBD2 identical over 11 bases. Germline assignment: CDR1 SQVTM and CDR2 ANQGSEA. V dropped 4 bases and J dropped 2; count of bases not matched to a gene: 2. The CDR3 loop spans 14 amino acids. The CDR3: CSVGTSGSTDTQYF. The CDR3 DNA sequence: TGCAGCGTTGGGACTAGCGGGTCCACAGATACGCAGTATTTT.

The J gene is TRBJ2-1, the V gene TRBV19; the match to TRBD2 covers 13 bases. Looked up from germline, CDR1 is LNHDA and CDR2 is SQIVND (reference sequence). Losses at the gene ends were 8 bases for V and 12 bases for J; bases not matched to a gene: 10. The CDR3 extends over 14 amino acids. For the CDR3, the DNA is TGTGCCAGTGGCGGACTAGCGGGGGCCGCAGGGCAGTTCTTC. Protein sequence: CASGGLAGAAGQFF.

The V and J genes are TRBV30 and TRBJ2-1, with 8 bases that match TRBD2. Germline CDR1 is GTSNPN and CDR2 is SVGIG (reference sequence). The CDR3 is made up of 14 amino acids. V shed 1 base and J 9 bases; nucleotides not matched to a gene: 8. In nucleotides, the CDR3 is TGTGCCTGGAGTGGAGCGCGGGAGGTCGGTGAGCAGTTCTTC. Protein sequence: CAWSGAREVGEQFF.

V usage is TRBV7-6 and J usage is TRBJ2-5; the D gene is possibly TRBD2 (6 bases). The CDR3 loop spans 16 amino acids. CDR1 and CDR2 (germline): SGHVS, FNYEAQ. Trimming pared 1 base from V and 2 bases from J, leaving 14 bases between. The CDR3 region is CASSLVGGWAQETQYF. The CDR3 DNA follows: TGTGCCAGCAGCTTAGTTGGGGGGTGGGCACAAGAGACCCAGTACTTC.

The V gene is TRBV19, the J gene TRBJ1-1, with D possibly being TRBD1 (6 bases). V lost 6 bases, J lost 0 bases, and 11 bases lay in between. Germline CDR1 LNHDA, CDR2 SQIVND (reference sequence). CDR3 size: 14 residues. This chain's CDR3 is CASRQGRVNTEAFF. The CDR3 DNA reads TGTGCCAGTAGGCAGGGGAGGGTGAACACTGAAGCTTTCTTT. The whole variable domain, filled in from reference TRBV19 and TRBJ1-1, reads DGGITQSPKYLFRKEGQNVTLSCEQNLNHDAMYWYRQDPGQGLRLIYYSQIVNDFQKGDIAEGYSVSREKKESFPLTVTSAQKNPTAFYLCASRQGRVNTEAFFGQGTRLTVV.

This clone appeared once. At one of its ends the junction is not consistent with the germline gene, which may arise from a read error. In the same sample, other DNA sequences code for this CDR3. The gene calls are TRBV2 and TRBJ1-1; no definite D call. The CDR3 has 14 residues. Germline loops: CDR1 SNHLY, CDR2 FYNNEI. The CDR3 DNA sequence: TGTGCCAGCAGTGAAACTTCCGGGAACACTGAAGCCTTCTTT. Translating it yields CASSETSGNTEAFF.

This clone occurred once. The chain joins TRBV4-1 to TRBJ1-2; 9 bases are shared with TRBD1. The CDR3 runs 19 residues. J lost 1 base, V lost 0 bases, and 12 bases had no gene match. Germline V CDR1 and CDR2: MGHRA, YSYEKL. The CDR3, as DNA: TGCGCCAGCAGCCAAGAGCCCCCCCCGACAGGGGGTAATAACTATGGCTACACCTTC. Protein sequence: CASSQEPPPTGGNNYGYTF.

This clone was picked up one time. The chain uses TRBV5-6 and TRBJ2-5; tentatively, D is TRBD1 (6 bases). The CDR3 sequence is 15 residues long. Trimming cost V 4 bases and J 3 bases, with 16 bases left between them. In germline, CDR1 is SGHDT, CDR2 YYEEEE. CDR3 nucleotides: TGTGCCAGCAGCATTACAGGGTTCGGGGAAGAGACCCAGTACTTC. This translates into CASSITGFGEETQYF.

V usage is TRBV14 and J usage is TRBJ2-7, with TRBD2 matching over 8 bases. This CDR3 is built from 16 residues. Per germline, CDR1 SGHDN and CDR2 FVKESK. The junction had 8 bases not matched to a gene; V was cut back by 3 bases and J by 1 base. The CDR3 DNA is TGTGCCAGCAGCCATATAGCGGGGAAGCCTTCCTACGAGCAGTACTTC. Its translation is CASSHIAGKPSYEQYF.

This clone was seen just once. The chain is built from TRBV2 and TRBJ1-2; D perhaps matches TRBD1 (6 bases). The CDR3 is 16 amino acids. Between the trimmed V and J ends, which lost 1 base and 8 bases, there was a span of 20 bases. Germline loops: CDR1 SNHLY, CDR2 FYNNEI. CDR3 nucleotides: TGTGCCAGCAGTGAAGTATCCAGGTCAGGGGTCGGAGGCTACACCTTC. The encoded protein is CASSEVSRSGVGGYTF.

The V and J genes are TRBV5-1 and TRBJ2-1; tentative D call: TRBD2 (5 bases). V lost 0 bases and J lost 6, with 13 bases in between. Germline lookup yields CDR1 SGHRS and CDR2 YFSETQ. This CDR3 region has 15 residues. The CDR3 is CASSLGGTGFNEQFF. The CDR3 DNA sequence: TGCGCCAGCAGCTTGGGGGGTACGGGATTCAATGAGCAGTTCTTC. The entire variable domain, with the rest obtained from reference TRBV5-1 and TRBJ2-1, is as follows: KAGVTQTPRYLIKTRGQQVTLSCSPISGHRSVSWYQQTPGQGLQFLFEYFSETQRNKGNFPGRFSGRQFSNSRSEMNVSTLELGDSALYLCASSLGGTGFNEQFFGPGTRLTVL.

The chain is built from TRBV18 and TRBJ2-3; no clear D gene. The CDR3 extends over 12 amino acids. Germline V gene data show CDR1 as KGHSH and CDR2 as LQKENI. The germline V and J ends were trimmed by 2 bases and 3 bases, with 3 bases remaining between them. For the CDR3, the DNA is TGTGCCAGCTCACCAACAACAGATACGCAGTATTTT. Its translation: CASSPTTDTQYF.

The gene calls are TRBV30 and TRBJ1-1; 7 bases map to TRBD1. This CDR3 contains 11 residues. Germline V CDR1 and CDR2: GTSNPN, SVGIG (reference sequence). With V trimmed by 7 bases and J by 5 bases, 4 bases remained unmatched. The CDR3 protein is CASQQGTEAFF. CDR3 sequence (DNA): TGTGCCTCCCAACAGGGGACTGAAGCTTTCTTT.

The J gene is TRBJ1-6, the V gene TRBV30; D may be TRBD1 (5 bases). V lost 0 bases, J lost 8 bases, and 14 bases lay in between. CDR3 length: 15 residues. Germline V gene data show CDR1 as GTSNPN and CDR2 as SVGIG (reference sequence). CDR3 region: CAWSVRGTRHSPLHF. Here the CDR3 DNA reads TGTGCCTGGAGTGTAAGGGGAACAAGGCATTCACCCCTCCACTTT.

This sequence joins TRBV29-1 and TRBJ2-2; the match to TRBD2 covers 7 bases. Germline V gene lookup returns CDR1 SQVTM and CDR2 ANQGSEA. The CDR3 is 16 amino acids. V lost 5 bases, J lost 1 base, and 10 bases stayed unmatched. The CDR3: CSVLGGSGKNTGELFF. Written as DNA, the CDR3 is TGCAGCGTTCTGGGGGGAAGCGGGAAGAACACCGGGGAGCTGTTTTTT.

The V call is TRBV7-9, the J call TRBJ1-1; D may be TRBD1 (5 bases). Germline-derived CDR1 and CDR2 are SEHNR and FQNEAQ (reference sequence). Trimming removed 3 bases from V and 1 base from J, with 12 bases in between. CDR3 length: 15 amino acids. CDR3 coding DNA: TGTGCCAGCAGCTTCTCCTCCGACAGGAACACTGAAGCTTTCTTT. It specifies CASSFSSDRNTEAFF. The complete variable domain, with remaining parts taken from reference TRBV7-9 and TRBJ1-1, reads DTGVSQNPRHKITKRGQNVTFRCDPISEHNRLYWYRQTLGQGPEFLTYFQNEAQLEKSRLLSDRFSAERPKGSFSTLEIQRTEQGDSAMYLCASSFSSDRNTEAFFGQGTRLTVV.

This clone has a single count. Written as DNA, the CDR3 is TGTGCCATTCCGAGCCCCGGCGGGATACACGGTTACGAGCAGTACTTC. Protein product: CAIPSPGGIHGYEQYF. The V gene is TRBV19, the J gene TRBJ2-7; D possibly corresponds to TRBD2 (6 bases). The V gene lost 10 bases and the J gene lost 4 bases, with 26 bases spanning the gap. The V gene's germline CDR1 is LNHDA and CDR2 SQIVND (reference sequence). This CDR3 region has 16 residues.

This chain joins TRBV7-6 and TRBJ2-1, with 8 bases fitting TRBD2. The CDR3 is made up of 16 amino acids. Germline V gives CDR1 SGHVS, CDR2 FNYEAQ. The trim removed 5 bases at V and 7 bases at J, leaving 13 bases unmatched. The CDR3 DNA reads TGTGCCAGCAGCCCACTGACATCAGCGGGGGTGAATGAGCAGTTCTTC. Encoded protein: CASSPLTSAGVNEQFF.

V gene TRBV5-6 combines with J gene TRBJ2-7; the D gene is possibly TRBD1 (6 bases). Germline CDR1 SGHDT, CDR2 YYEEEE. This CDR3 has 11 amino acids. Trimming removed 1 base at V and 11 bases at J, with 10 bases between. The CDR3 protein is CASSLLGAEYF. The CDR3 nucleotides read TGTGCCAGCAGCTTGTTGGGGGCCGAGTACTTC.

In regard to this clone: Germline is not matched at one junction end, which may reflect a read error. V and J are TRBV7-9 and TRBJ2-1; 8 nucleotides match TRBD1. CDR3 length equals 12 residues. Per germline, CDR1 SEHNR and CDR2 FQNEAQ (reference sequence). CDR3 loop: CSSSPTGDEQFF. The CDR3 DNA follows: TGTTCCAGCAGCCCGACAGGGGATGAGCAGTTCTTC.

In this sample, this clone turned up once. The chain recombines TRBV28 with TRBJ2-7; 7 nucleotides agree with TRBD2. Germline V lookup: CDR1 MDHEN, CDR2 SYDVKM. V lost 6 bases, J lost 4 bases, and 12 bases stayed unmatched. CDR3 length: 15 residues. CDR3 loop: CASRISGGEGYEQYF. The DNA for the CDR3 is TGTGCCAGCAGGATCAGTGGGGGGGAGGGGTACGAGCAGTACTTC.

Only a few counts were recorded for this clone. The rearrangement links TRBV2 to TRBJ2-2, with D perhaps TRBD2 (6 bases). CDR1 is SNHLY, CDR2 FYNNEI, per germline. The CDR3 runs 15 residues. With 6 bases removed from V and 1 base from J, the gap between germline ends came to 12 bases. CDR3 nucleotide sequence: TGTGCCAGCAGGGGACTCTCTGTGAACACCGGGGAGCTGTTTTTT. This translates into CASRGLSVNTGELFF.

This clone was seen once. CDR3 sequence: CASSTGARETQYF. The CDR3 DNA follows: TGTGCCAGCAGTACAGGGGCGAGGGAGACCCAGTACTTC. The chain recombines TRBV2 with TRBJ2-5, with 7 bases aligning to TRBD1. CDR1 and CDR2 (germline): SNHLY, FYNNEI. The trim removed 5 bases at V and 5 bases at J, leaving 5 bases unmatched. CDR3 size: 13 residues.